This TCR beta chain was recovered during a study of OX40 agonist ivuxolimab in advanced cancers. Study-wide context: Ivuxolimab is an agonistic anti-OX40 (CD134) antibody, and patients were treated with it. Averaging roughly 60 years in age, with a range of roughly 23 to 80, the cohort was approximately 84% male.

A note on this clone: Its antigen is not identified.

The repertoire was sequenced with immunoSEQ multiplex PCR; TCRdb's copy has only in-frame clones and lacks some. The sample has 82,000 or so clones, approximately 85% seen once. Study outcomes and limitations: Antigen specificity was not determined for the expanded peripheral T cells.

Per germline, CDR1 MDHEN and CDR2 SYDVKM. Trimming shortened V by 5 bases and J by 2 bases, and 7 bases separated the two germline ends. The CDR3 has 14 residues. Sampled blood was obtained at baseline, cycle 4 day 1, and cycle 7 day 1. This chain links TRBV28 with TRBJ2-6; D gene ambiguous. This clonotype originated in an adult with an advanced solid tumor such as melanoma, head and neck, liver or kidney cancer. Sequenced material: CD4+ or CD8+ T cells sorted from blood, taken in a trial of the OX40 agonist ivuxolimab. The CDR3 reads CASSGPTGANVLTF. CDR3 in DNA: TGTGCCAGCAGTGGTCCAACTGGGGCCAACGTCCTGACTTTC.